Below are 9 T cell receptor beta chains sequenced from a single sample in a study of identical twins (dated by TCRdb to 2016 to 2017). Library method: 5' RACE. The sequencer listed for this sample is Illumina HiSeq 2000. The public reads were reprocessed in TCRdb via fastp at Q25 and MiXCR, keeping in-frame beta chains. Every entry covers one CDR3 protein and lists the most common genes and DNA from its rows. The sample includes hundreds of thousands of distinct CDR3 sequences, with 5.5% to 7.5% observed a single time. The ten largest make up under 2% of the sample. The sample was naive T cells sorted from blood. The cell subset or site label for this specimen denotes: cells isolated with a human naive T-cell isolation kit. The source is a man between 18 and 35 years old in good health.

This chain links TRBV5-1 with TRBJ2-3; TRBD1 agrees at 10 bases. Germline loops: CDR1 SGHRS, CDR2 YFSETQ. The V gene end was trimmed by 1 base and the J gene end by 2 bases; junction bases not matched to a gene: 10. There are 18 residues in the CDR3. CDR3 sequence reads: CASSLSPGQGISTDTQYF. CDR3 coding DNA: TGCGCCAGCAGCTTGTCCCCGGGACAGGGGATCTCCACAGATACGCAGTATTTT. The complete variable domain, with remaining parts taken from reference TRBV5-1 and TRBJ2-3, reads KAGVTQTPRYLIKTRGQQVTLSCSPISGHRSVSWYQQTPGQGLQFLFEYFSETQRNKGNFPGRFSGRQFSNSRSEMNVSTLELGDSALYLCASSLSPGQGISTDTQYFGPGTRLTVL.

This clonotype was detected ten times or more. This rearrangement joins TRBV12-3 or TRBV12-4 to TRBJ2-6; tentatively, D is TRBD2 (5 bases). The V end was cut by 5 bases, the J end by 0 bases, with 20 bases between. The CDR3 is 19 residues long. CDR3 in amino acids: CASSDYKRGFLSGANVLTF. In DNA, the CDR3 is TGTGCCAGCAGTGACTATAAGCGTGGGTTTCTCTCTGGGGCCAACGTCCTGACTTTC.

This clonotype was counted between two and nine times. The V and J genes are TRBV2 and TRBJ1-1; perhaps TRBD1 as D (5 bases). Looked up from germline, CDR1 is SNHLY and CDR2 is FYNNEI. CDR3 length: 16 residues. The V and J ends lost 4 bases and 1 base respectively, with 16 bases between them. The CDR3 DNA follows: TGTGCCAGCAGTGTACCGCTCGGGGGGACGAACACTGAAGCTTTCTTT. Translation gives CASSVPLGGTNTEAFF.

This clonotype was detected ten times or more. The chain has TRBV12-3 or TRBV12-4 and TRBJ2-1; perhaps TRBD1 as D (5 bases). This CDR3 is built from 14 residues. V was trimmed by 1 base and J by 6 bases, leaving 10 bases between them. CDR3 residues: CASSLEGFVNEQFF. In nucleotides, the CDR3 is TGTGCCAGCAGTTTAGAGGGGTTCGTCAATGAGCAGTTCTTC.

This clonotype was counted ten times or more. V gene TRBV20-1 combines with J gene TRBJ2-1; 8 nucleotides match TRBD2. The junction had 11 bases not matched to a gene; V was cut back by 5 bases and J by 8 bases. The V gene's germline CDR1 is DFQATT and CDR2 SNEGSKA (reference sequence). The CDR3 contains 14 residues. CDR3: CSAASGSFVDEQFF. CDR3 nucleotides: TGCAGTGCTGCGAGCGGGAGCTTCGTGGATGAGCAGTTCTTC.

V and J are TRBV11-2 and TRBJ1-1; a possible D gene is TRBD1 (5 bases). The CDR3 contains 14 residues. Germline CDR1 reads SGHAT; CDR2 reads FQNNGV. Trimming pared 5 bases from V and 1 base from J, leaving 11 bases between. CDR3 nucleotide sequence: TGTGCCAGCAGCACCAGGGACGCGAACACTGAAGCTTTCTTT. Translated, it gives CASSTRDANTEAFF. Drawing the rest from reference TRBV11-2 and TRBJ1-1, the complete variable domain is EAGVAQSPRYKIIEKRQSVAFWCNPISGHATLYWYQQILGQGPKLLIQFQNNGVVDDSQLPKDRFSAERLKGVDSTLKIQPAKLEDSAVYLCASSTRDANTEAFFGQGTRLTVV.

J is TRBJ2-1 and V is TRBV9; 11 positions match TRBD2. The CDR3 contains 14 residues. After removal of 6 bases from V and 8 bases from J, the junction contained 7 bases not matched to a gene. Germline CDR1 SGDLS, CDR2 YYNGEE. CDR3 region: CASNLAGGSDEQFF. In DNA, the CDR3 is TGTGCCAGCAACCTAGCGGGAGGAAGTGATGAGCAGTTCTTC.

In its sample, this clonotype was seen many times. V and J are TRBV6-5 and TRBJ2-1; 10 positions match TRBD2. This CDR3 is 16 amino acids long. Germline CDR1 reads MNHEY; CDR2 reads SVGAGI. Trimming took 4 bases from V and 2 from J; bases not matched to a gene: 5. CDR3 sequence reads: CASSSRSGRAYNEQFF. The DNA for the CDR3 is TGTGCCAGCAGTTCTCGGAGCGGGAGGGCCTACAATGAGCAGTTCTTC.

This clonotype was counted only a few times. The chain links TRBV11-2 to TRBJ1-1, with 9 bases lining up with TRBD1. Germline V gene data show CDR1 as SGHAT and CDR2 as FQNNGV. The trim removed 3 bases at V and 8 bases at J, leaving 7 bases unmatched. The CDR3 is 14 residues long. In DNA form, the CDR3 reads TGTGCCAGCAGCTTGAGGGAGACAGGGGGGGAAGCTTTCTTT. Amino acids: CASSLRETGGEAFF.